The clone carrying this T cell receptor (beta chain) was detected many times. Its antigen is still unknown. Sequencing used immunoSEQ multiplex PCR; TCRdb keeps in-frame clones, though not all of them. The sample shows roughly 170,000 clones, approximately 83% of them seen only once. The CDR3 length is 13 residues. The ends lost 3 bases at V and 9 bases at J; junction bases unmatched: 5. The V gene's germline CDR1 is SGHTA and CDR2 FQGTGA. The study drew the donors from its approximately 120-subject validation cohort, separate from the approximately 690-subject first cohort. The source of the sample is a study of cytomegalovirus exposure and HLA in healthy donors. Findings and limits, study-wide: Many donors shared some public TCRs, even though most TCR sequences were rare.

The genes are TRBV7-3 and TRBJ2-1, with 7 bases lining up with TRBD1. The source of this sequence is a woman younger than 35 in good health and CMV-seropositive. Material for sequencing was PBMCs. This CDR3 reads CASSLGQLGEQFF. In DNA, the CDR3 is TGTGCCAGCAGCTTGGGACAGTTGGGTGAGCAGTTCTTC.